These 18 T cell receptor beta chains were all obtained from the same sample, sequenced in a study of blood T cell repertoires in COVID-19. Produced via immunoSEQ multiplex PCR; TCRdb's table is partial and in-frame only. Here the sample spans under 90,000 clones, roughly 89% being singletons. The specimen sequenced was peripheral blood. The receptors derive from a man between 60 and 75 years old with acute or convalescent COVID-19.

The chain has TRBV3-1 (or the pseudogene TRBV3-2) and TRBJ1-5; the D is unclear. Germline loops: CDR1 LGHDT, CDR2 YNNKEL (reference sequence). The length of the CDR3 is 15 residues. V was pared by 4 bases and J by 4 bases, with 14 bases between. The CDR3: CASSPRSDLNQPQHF. Here the CDR3 DNA reads TGTGCCAGCAGCCCCCGCAGCGACCTTAATCAGCCCCAGCATTTT.

This clone appeared once. This chain joins TRBV30 and TRBJ1-2; possibly TRBD1 for D (5 bases). The germline V and J ends were trimmed by 8 bases and 4 bases, with 8 bases remaining between them. The CDR3 consists of 10 residues. CDR1 GTSNPN and CDR2 SVGIG come from the germline V gene (reference sequence). The CDR3 sequence: CAVGGYGYTF. The CDR3, as DNA: TGTGCCGTGGGGGGCTATGGCTACACCTTC.

The gene calls are TRBV5-4 and TRBJ2-6, with D unresolved. V dropped 3 bases and J dropped 2 bases, with 12 bases sitting between them. The germline CDR1 and CDR2 sequences are SGHNT and YYREEE (reference sequence). CDR3 length equals 16 residues. The CDR3 DNA reads as TGTGCCAGCAGCTCGCTGATGAGTACTGGGGCCAACGTCCTGACTTTC. Its protein is CASSSLMSTGANVLTF.

The gene calls are TRBV5-6 and TRBJ1-2, with D possibly matching TRBD1 (6 bases). Germline V CDR1 and CDR2: SGHDT, YYEEEE. CDR3 length: 15 residues. The V end lost 0 bases, the J end lost 7 bases, and 16 bases lay between the germline ends. CDR3 in amino acids: CASSLVGAVMSGYTF. CDR3 nucleotides: TGTGCCAGCAGCTTGGTGGGGGCGGTTATGAGTGGCTACACCTTC.

The V and J genes are TRBV5-4 and TRBJ1-1, with D possibly being TRBD1 (5 bases). Trimming took 4 bases from V and 2 from J, leaving 15 bases between them. The germline gives CDR1 SGHNT, CDR2 YYREEE (reference sequence). CDR3 length equals 15 residues. CDR3 sequence reads: CASSSIDSINTEAFF. CDR3 DNA sequence: TGTGCCAGCAGCAGCATAGACAGCATCAACACTGAAGCTTTCTTT. The full variable domain, its missing parts supplied by reference TRBV5-4 and TRBJ1-1, is ETGVTQSPTHLIKTRGQQVTLRCSSQSGHNTVSWYQQALGQGPQFIFQYYREEENGRGNFPPRFSGLQFPNYSSELNVNALELDDSALYLCASSSIDSINTEAFFGQGTRLTVV.

V gene TRBV7-2 combines with J gene TRBJ2-7, with 7 bases lining up with TRBD1. The length of the CDR3 is 16 residues. Germline CDR1 is SGHTA and CDR2 is FQGNSA. J was trimmed by 4 bases and V by 5 bases; bases with no gene match: 14. The chain's CDR3 is CASSALTGTELYEQYF. The CDR3 DNA reads TGTGCCAGCAGCGCCCTCACCGGGACAGAGCTTTACGAGCAGTACTTC.

This chain links TRBV6-5 with TRBJ2-3; unclear D gene. V lost 7 bases and J lost 1, with 3 bases in between. There are 11 residues in the CDR3. Germline values: CDR1 MNHEY, CDR2 SVGAGI. The CDR3 spells CASTGTDTQYF. Written as DNA, the CDR3 is TGTGCCAGCACAGGCACAGATACGCAGTATTTT.

V is TRBV9 and J is TRBJ1-1, with TRBD1 as a possible D gene (6 bases). The CDR3 has 19 amino acids. From germline, CDR1 is SGDLS and CDR2 YYNGEE. The V end was cut by 0 bases, the J end by 3 bases, with 24 bases between. The CDR3 DNA follows: TGTGCCAGCAGCGTAGCCATCTTGCTCCCCGGGACATCAGACACTGAAGCTTTCTTT. Protein product: CASSVAILLPGTSDTEAFF.

The chain carries TRBV5-1 and TRBJ1-5; TRBD1 agrees at 8 bases. The CDR3 consists of 15 residues. Germline V gene data show CDR1 as SGHRS and CDR2 as YFSETQ. Trimming cost V 4 bases and J 3 bases; bases outside gene matches: 6. CDR3 sequence: CASSLTGAFNQPQHF. The CDR3 DNA sequence: TGCGCCAGCAGCCTGACAGGGGCCTTCAATCAGCCCCAGCATTTT.

The chain joins TRBV25-1 to TRBJ1-2; TRBD1 might be the D (6 bases). Per the germline V gene, CDR1 is MGHDK and CDR2 is SYGVNS. V lost 1 base, J lost 2 bases, and 17 bases lay in between. The CDR3 has 17 amino acids. In DNA form, the CDR3 reads TGTGCCAGCAGTGAATTAGGGGGACAATCAGACAACTATGGCTACACCTTC. It is translated as CASSELGGQSDNYGYTF.

The V and J genes are TRBV27 and TRBJ2-7, with 10 nucleotides matching TRBD2. In germline, CDR1 is MNHEY, CDR2 SMNVEV (reference sequence). Trimming took 6 bases from V and 7 from J; bases not matched to a gene: 15. The CDR3 extends over 16 amino acids. CDR3 residues: CASSLNIAGGRGEQYF. The CDR3 DNA reads as TGTGCCAGCAGCCTCAACATAGCGGGGGGCCGGGGGGAGCAGTACTTC.

This chain joins TRBV3-1 (or the pseudogene TRBV3-2) and TRBJ1-5; TRBD1 is a possible D gene (5 bases). V gave up 3 bases and J gave up 7 bases, with 13 bases separating them. The CDR3 consists of 14 residues. Germline assignment: CDR1 LGHDT and CDR2 YNNKEL (reference sequence). In DNA, the CDR3 is TGTGCCAGCAGCCACGGGGGGGGAGGACAGCCCCAGCATTTT. It codes for CASSHGGGGQPQHF.

The genes are TRBV5-6 and TRBJ1-2, with 10 bases that match TRBD1. Unmatched junction bases numbered 8, after V lost 4 bases and J lost 5 bases. Germline CDR1 and CDR2: SGHDT and YYEEEE. The CDR3 consists of 15 residues. For the CDR3, the DNA is TGTGCCAGCAGCACCTCTGGACAGGGGGGTTATGGCTACACCTTC. Amino acid sequence: CASSTSGQGGYGYTF.

V is TRBV27 and J is TRBJ2-3; D possibly corresponds to TRBD1 (6 bases). V was pared by 5 bases and J by 0 bases, with 21 bases between. Germline CDR1 is MNHEY and CDR2 is SMNVEV (reference sequence). There are 18 residues in the CDR3. The CDR3 is CASSQGWFYASSTDTQYF. The CDR3 nucleotides are TGTGCCAGCAGTCAGGGGTGGTTTTATGCTTCTAGCACAGATACGCAGTATTTT.

This chain connects TRBV19 to TRBJ1-1, with TRBD1 as a possible D gene (5 bases). CDR1 LNHDA and CDR2 SQIVND come from the germline V gene (reference sequence). The CDR3 is made up of 13 amino acids. Trimming took off 10 bases at V and 7 bases at J, with 19 bases between the two ends. The CDR3 sequence is CAIRPEGVGEAFF. For the CDR3, the DNA is TGTGCCATCAGGCCGGAAGGGGTCGGTGAAGCTTTCTTT.

The chain combines TRBV5-1 with TRBJ2-7; D uncertain. The CDR3 is made up of 14 amino acids. Germline CDR1 and CDR2: SGHRS and YFSETQ. V gave up 4 bases and J gave up 1 base, with 12 bases separating them. CDR3 residues: CASSPVAGSYEQYF. The CDR3 DNA sequence: TGCGCCAGCAGCCCCGTGGCAGGATCCTACGAGCAGTACTTC. The whole variable domain, filled in from reference TRBV5-1 and TRBJ2-7, reads KAGVTQTPRYLIKTRGQQVTLSCSPISGHRSVSWYQQTPGQGLQFLFEYFSETQRNKGNFPGRFSGRQFSNSRSEMNVSTLELGDSALYLCASSPVAGSYEQYFGPGTRLTVT.

The chain carries TRBV20-1 and TRBJ1-5; D is unclear. V lost 3 bases to trimming and J lost 5 bases, with 11 bases between them. There are 13 residues in the CDR3. Germline assignment: CDR1 DFQATT and CDR2 SNEGSKA (reference sequence). The CDR3 DNA follows: TGCAGTGCTAGTGAGGGAGTGTATCAGCCCCAGCATTTT. Translation: CSASEGVYQPQHF.

This sequence joins TRBV5-1 and TRBJ2-7; a weak D match, TRBD1 (6 bases). This CDR3 contains 16 residues. The ends were cut back, 0 bases at V and 5 bases at J, with 18 bases in the middle. Germline loops: CDR1 SGHRS, CDR2 YFSETQ. The CDR3 nucleotides are TGCGCCAGCAGCTTGGCCGTGGGGGCTGGTATTGACGAGCAGTACTTC. Translated, it gives CASSLAVGAGIDEQYF.